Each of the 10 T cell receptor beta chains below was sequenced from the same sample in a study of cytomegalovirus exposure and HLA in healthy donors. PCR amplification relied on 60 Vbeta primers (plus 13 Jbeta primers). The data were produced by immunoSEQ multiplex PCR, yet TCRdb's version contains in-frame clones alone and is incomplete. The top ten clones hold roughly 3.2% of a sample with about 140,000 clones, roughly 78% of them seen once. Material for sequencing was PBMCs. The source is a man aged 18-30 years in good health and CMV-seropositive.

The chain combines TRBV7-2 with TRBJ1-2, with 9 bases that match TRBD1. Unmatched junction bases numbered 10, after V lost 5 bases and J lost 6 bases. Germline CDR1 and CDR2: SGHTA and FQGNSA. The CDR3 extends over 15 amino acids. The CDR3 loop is CASSHRGRGTDGYTF. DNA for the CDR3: TGTGCCAGCAGCCACAGGGGGCGCGGGACGGATGGCTACACCTTC.

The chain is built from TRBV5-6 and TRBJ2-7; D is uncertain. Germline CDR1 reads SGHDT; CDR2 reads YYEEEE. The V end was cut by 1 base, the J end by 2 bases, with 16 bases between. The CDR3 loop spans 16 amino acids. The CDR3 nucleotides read TGTGCCAGCAGCTTGTTAGCCAACGGGTCCCCCTACGAGCAGTACTTC. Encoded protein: CASSLLANGSPYEQYF.

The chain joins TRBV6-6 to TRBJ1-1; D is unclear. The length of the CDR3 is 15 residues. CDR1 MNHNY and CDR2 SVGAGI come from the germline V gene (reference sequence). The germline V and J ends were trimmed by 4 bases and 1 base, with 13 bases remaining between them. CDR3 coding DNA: TGTGCCAGCAGTTGGTCGGGTCGACCGAACACTGAAGCTTTCTTT. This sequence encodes CASSWSGRPNTEAFF.

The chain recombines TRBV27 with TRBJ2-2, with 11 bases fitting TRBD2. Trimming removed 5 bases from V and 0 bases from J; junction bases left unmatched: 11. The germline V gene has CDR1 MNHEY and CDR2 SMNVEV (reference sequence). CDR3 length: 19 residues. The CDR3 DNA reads TGTGCCAGCAGTCTCCTCCGAGGTAGCGGGAGGGCGAACACCGGGGAGCTGTTTTTT. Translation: CASSLLRGSGRANTGELFF.

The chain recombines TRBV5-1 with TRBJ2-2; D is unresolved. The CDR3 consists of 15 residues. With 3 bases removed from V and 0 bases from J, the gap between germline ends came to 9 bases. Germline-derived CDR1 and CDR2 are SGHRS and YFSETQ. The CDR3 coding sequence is TGCGCCAGCAGCTCCCGAGCCGCGAACACCGGGGAGCTGTTTTTT. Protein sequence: CASSSRAANTGELFF.

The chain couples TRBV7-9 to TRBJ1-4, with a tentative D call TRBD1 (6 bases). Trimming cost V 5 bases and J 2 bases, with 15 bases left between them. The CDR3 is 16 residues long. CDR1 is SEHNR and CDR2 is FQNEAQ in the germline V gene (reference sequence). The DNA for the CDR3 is TGTGCCAGCAGCCTAGGGGGACAAAGTACTAATGAAAAACTGTTTTTT. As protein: CASSLGGQSTNEKLFF.

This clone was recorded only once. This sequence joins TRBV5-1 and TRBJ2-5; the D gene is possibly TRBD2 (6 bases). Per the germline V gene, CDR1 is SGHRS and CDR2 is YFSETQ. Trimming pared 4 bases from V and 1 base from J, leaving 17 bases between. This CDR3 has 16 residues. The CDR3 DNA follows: TGCGCCAGCAGCCCGGGGGTCAGATTGGGCCAAGAGACCCAGTACTTC. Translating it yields CASSPGVRLGQETQYF.

Here the CDR3 DNA reads TGTGCCAGCAGCTGGGGACAGGTTACCGGGGAGCTGTTTTTT. It yields the protein CASSWGQVTGELFF. The J gene is TRBJ2-2, the V gene TRBV5-8, with 8 bases matching TRBD1. CDR3 length: 14 residues. CDR1 and CDR2 (germline): SGHTS, YDEGEE. V trimming: 3 bases; J trimming: 5 bases; junction bases outside the gene matches: 3.

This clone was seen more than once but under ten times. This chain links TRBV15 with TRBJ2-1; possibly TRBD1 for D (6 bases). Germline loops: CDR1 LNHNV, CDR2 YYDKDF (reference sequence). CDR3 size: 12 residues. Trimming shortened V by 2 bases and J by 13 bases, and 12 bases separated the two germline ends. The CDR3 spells CATSRPDSSQFF. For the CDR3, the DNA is TGTGCCACCAGCAGACCGGACAGTTCACAGTTCTTC.

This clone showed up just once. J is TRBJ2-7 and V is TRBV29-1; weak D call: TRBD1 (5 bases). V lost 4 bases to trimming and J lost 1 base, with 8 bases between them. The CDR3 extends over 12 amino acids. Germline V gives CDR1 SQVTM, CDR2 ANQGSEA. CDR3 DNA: TGCAGCGTTGGCCAGGGATCCTACGAGCAGTACTTC. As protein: CSVGQGSYEQYF.